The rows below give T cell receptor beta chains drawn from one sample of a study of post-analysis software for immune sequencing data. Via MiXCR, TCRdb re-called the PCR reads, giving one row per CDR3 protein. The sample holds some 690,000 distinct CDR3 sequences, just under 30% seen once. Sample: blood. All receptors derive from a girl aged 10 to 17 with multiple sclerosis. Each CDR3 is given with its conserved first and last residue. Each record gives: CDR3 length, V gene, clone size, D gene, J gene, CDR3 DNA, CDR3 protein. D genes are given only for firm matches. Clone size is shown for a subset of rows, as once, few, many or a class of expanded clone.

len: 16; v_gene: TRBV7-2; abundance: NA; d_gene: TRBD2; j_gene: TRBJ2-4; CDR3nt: TGTGCCAGCAGCTTAGCCCCTAGCGGGATGTCGGACATTCAGTACTTC; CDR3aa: CASSLAPSGMSDIQYF
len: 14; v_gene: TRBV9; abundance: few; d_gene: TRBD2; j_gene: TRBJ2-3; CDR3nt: TGTGCCAGCCGTCGGGGGGGGCTGACAGATACGCAGTATTTT; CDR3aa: CASRRGGLTDTQYF
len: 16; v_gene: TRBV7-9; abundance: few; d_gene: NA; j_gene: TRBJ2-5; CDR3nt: TGTGCCAGCAGCTTAGGTCTCCTCCCCTATCAAGAGACCCAGTACTTC; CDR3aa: CASSLGLLPYQETQYF
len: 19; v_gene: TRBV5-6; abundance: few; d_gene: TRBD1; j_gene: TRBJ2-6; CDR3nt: TGTGCCAGCAGCCCCCTACCGCGACAGGGGTTTGCTGGGGCCAACGTCCTGACTTTC; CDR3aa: CASSPLPRQGFAGANVLTF
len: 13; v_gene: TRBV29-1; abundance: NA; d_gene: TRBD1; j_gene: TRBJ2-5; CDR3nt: TGCAGCATTACTAACTCAGGGGGCCATGAGCAGTACTTC; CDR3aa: CSITNSGGHEQYF
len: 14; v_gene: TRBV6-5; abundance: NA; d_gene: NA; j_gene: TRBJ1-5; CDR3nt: TGTGCCAGCAGTTACCCTAATAGCAATCAGCCCCAGCATTTT; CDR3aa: CASSYPNSNQPQHF
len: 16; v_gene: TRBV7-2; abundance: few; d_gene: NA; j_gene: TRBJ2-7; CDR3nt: TGTGCCAGCAGCTTAGATCCAGCGGGCCACTCCTACGAGCAGTACTTC; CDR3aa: CASSLDPAGHSYEQYF
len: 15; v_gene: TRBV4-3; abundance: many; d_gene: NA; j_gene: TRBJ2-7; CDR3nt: TGCGCCAGCAGCTCCCATTCGGGGAGCTCCTACGAGCAGTACTTC; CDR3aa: CASSSHSGSSYEQYF
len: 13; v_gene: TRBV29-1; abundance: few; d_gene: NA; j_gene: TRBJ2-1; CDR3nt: TGCAGCTGGGGGTACGAATCCTACAATGAGCAGTTCTTC; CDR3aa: CSWGYESYNEQFF
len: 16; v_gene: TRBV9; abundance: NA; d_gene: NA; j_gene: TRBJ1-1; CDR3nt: TGTGCCAGCAGCGTAATGTCGGAGACGGGGGGCACTGAAGCTTTCTTT; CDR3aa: CASSVMSETGGTEAFF
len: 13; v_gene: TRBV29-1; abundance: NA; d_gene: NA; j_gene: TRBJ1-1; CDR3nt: TGCAGCGTTGAATCAGGGGAAGGGACTGAAGCTTTCTTT; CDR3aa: CSVESGEGTEAFF
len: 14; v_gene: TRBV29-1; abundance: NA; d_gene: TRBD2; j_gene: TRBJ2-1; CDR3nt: TGCAGCGTTACTACTAGCGGGAGTAGGAATAGGCAGTTCTTC; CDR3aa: CSVTTSGSRNRQFF
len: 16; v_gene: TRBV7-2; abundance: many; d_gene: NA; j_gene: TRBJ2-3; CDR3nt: TGTGCCAGCAGCTTAGTTGCGGGGAGCAACACAGATACGCAGTATTTT; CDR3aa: CASSLVAGSNTDTQYF
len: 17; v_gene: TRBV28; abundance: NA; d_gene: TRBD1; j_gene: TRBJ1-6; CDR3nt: TGTGCCAACTGCTCGATCCCACCGGGACAGGGGAATTCACCCCTCCACTTT; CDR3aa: CANCSIPPGQGNSPLHF
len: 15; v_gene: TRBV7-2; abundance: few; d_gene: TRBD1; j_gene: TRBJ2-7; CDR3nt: TGTGCCAGCAGCAGGGGACAGGGGGTTACCTACGAGCAGTACTTC; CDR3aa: CASSRGQGVTYEQYF
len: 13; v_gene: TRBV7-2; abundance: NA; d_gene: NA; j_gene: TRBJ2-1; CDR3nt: TGTGCCAGCAGCTCAAAGGTGGGCAATGAGCAGTTCTTC; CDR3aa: CASSSKVGNEQFF
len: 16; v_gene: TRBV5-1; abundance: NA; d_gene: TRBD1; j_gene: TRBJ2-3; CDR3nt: TGCGCCAGCAGCGGGGGACAGCCCAGTATCACAGATACGCAGTATTTT; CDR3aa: CASSGGQPSITDTQYF
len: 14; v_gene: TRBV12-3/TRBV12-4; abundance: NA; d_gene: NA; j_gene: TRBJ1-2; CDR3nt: TGTGCCAGCAGGCCTCGGATTACTGACAGTGGCTACACCTTC; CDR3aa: CASRPRITDSGYTF
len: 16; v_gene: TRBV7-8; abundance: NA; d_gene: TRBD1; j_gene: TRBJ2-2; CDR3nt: TGTGCCAGCAGCTCGCGTCGGGACAGGGTCACCGGGGAGCTGTTTTTT; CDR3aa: CASSSRRDRVTGELFF
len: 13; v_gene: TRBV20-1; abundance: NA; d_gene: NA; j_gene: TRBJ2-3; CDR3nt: TGCAGTGTCACAACCGGACGGGAGGATACGCAGTATTTT; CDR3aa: CSVTTGREDTQYF
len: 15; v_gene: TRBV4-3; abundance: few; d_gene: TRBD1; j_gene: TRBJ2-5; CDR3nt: TGCGCCAGCAGCCAAGCAACCCCAGGGGGCGAGACCCAGTACTTC; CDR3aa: CASSQATPGGETQYF
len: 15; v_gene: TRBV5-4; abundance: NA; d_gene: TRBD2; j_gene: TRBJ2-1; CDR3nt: TGTGCCAGCAGTTCCGGGACTAGCGGGAGTATTGAGCAGTTCTTC; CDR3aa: CASSSGTSGSIEQFF
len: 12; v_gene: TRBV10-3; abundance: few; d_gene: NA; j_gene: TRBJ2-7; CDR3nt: TGTGCCATCGAGCCAGGGCGGTACGAGCAGTACTTC; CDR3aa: CAIEPGRYEQYF
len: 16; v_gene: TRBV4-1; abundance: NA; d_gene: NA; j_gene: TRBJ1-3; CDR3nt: TGCGCCAGCAGCCCCTTGGGGGGGAGGTCTGGAAACACCATATATTTT; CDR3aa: CASSPLGGRSGNTIYF
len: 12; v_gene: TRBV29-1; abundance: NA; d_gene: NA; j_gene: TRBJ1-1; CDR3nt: TGCAGCTTCGTTGGTAGTATCACTGGAGCTTTCTTT; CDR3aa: CSFVGSITGAFF
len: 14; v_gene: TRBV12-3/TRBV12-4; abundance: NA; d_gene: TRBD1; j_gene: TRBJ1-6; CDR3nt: TGTGCCAGCAGTTCTACAGGGGACTCATCACCCCTCCACTTT; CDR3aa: CASSSTGDSSPLHF
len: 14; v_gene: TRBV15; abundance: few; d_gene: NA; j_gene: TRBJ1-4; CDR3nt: TGTGCCACCAGCAGAGCCGTCCGTAATGAAAAACTGTTTTTT; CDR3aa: CATSRAVRNEKLFF